The rows below give T cell receptor beta chains drawn from one sample of a study of technical replicates of blood from several donors. The repertoire was sequenced with immunoSEQ multiplex PCR; TCRdb's copy has only in-frame clones and lacks some. The top ten clones hold less than 0.4% of a sample with more than 65,000 clones, more than 85% of them seen once. The sample taken for sequencing was T cells isolated from PBMCs. These receptors were collected from a human donor in good health. CDR3s leave out the opening cysteine and the closing phenylalanine or tryptophan. The order of the fields is V gene, clone size, CDR3 protein. Only some rows state a clone size, as once, few, many or a class for expanded clones.

V gene: TRBV19; clone size: -; CDR3 protein: ASSLTEGAPSGYT
V gene: TRBV27; clone size: -; CDR3 protein: ASSFYSSYEQY
V gene: TRBV6-5; clone size: -; CDR3 protein: ASNPWGQGRSEQF
V gene: TRBV11-2; clone size: -; CDR3 protein: ASSLGTGRVNEQF
V gene: TRBV14; clone size: -; CDR3 protein: ASSPFGLGGWNEQY
V gene: TRBV28; clone size: -; CDR3 protein: ASSPSLAAYEQY
V gene: TRBV27; clone size: -; CDR3 protein: ASSLSRNTEAF
V gene: TRBV28; clone size: -; CDR3 protein: ASSQEGIAKNIQY
V gene: TRBV27; clone size: -; CDR3 protein: ASLRGGSSF
V gene: TRBV7-2; clone size: -; CDR3 protein: ASSLSVNTEAF
V gene: TRBV30; clone size: -; CDR3 protein: AWSGSGNFRNEQY
V gene: TRBV15; clone size: few; CDR3 protein: ATGGHLNTEAF
V gene: TRBV20-1; clone size: -; CDR3 protein: SAPRFTEAF
V gene: TRBV7-9; clone size: -; CDR3 protein: ASSRGEGEKLF
V gene: TRBV29-1; clone size: -; CDR3 protein: SVEEGRTDTQY
V gene: TRBV6-6; clone size: -; CDR3 protein: ASSYSSRAEQY
V gene: TRBV6-1; clone size: -; CDR3 protein: ASSAGLDYEQY
V gene: TRBV10-1; clone size: -; CDR3 protein: ATMGLALDEQY
V gene: TRBV6-1; clone size: -; CDR3 protein: ASSLDNPNEQF
V gene: TRBV5-1; clone size: -; CDR3 protein: ASSFAGGLSSYEQY
V gene: TRBV10-3; clone size: -; CDR3 protein: AISEGGGDSGYT
V gene: TRBV6-5; clone size: -; CDR3 protein: ASSSRADQETQY
V gene: TRBV6-4; clone size: -; CDR3 protein: ASSHWSGEQF
V gene: TRBV30; clone size: -; CDR3 protein: AWSGTGGLKKLF
V gene: TRBV28; clone size: -; CDR3 protein: ASIGRGRNEQF
V gene: TRBV5-1; clone size: once; CDR3 protein: ASSLFQGNTEAF
V gene: TRBV5-4; clone size: -; CDR3 protein: ASSLDQYGYT
V gene: TRBV28; clone size: -; CDR3 protein: AVLGVTGANVLT
V gene: TRBV19; clone size: -; CDR3 protein: ASRRQGRGEKLF
V gene: TRBV20-1; clone size: -; CDR3 protein: SCASSYEQY
V gene: TRBV5-1; clone size: -; CDR3 protein: ASSLSRNTEAF
V gene: TRBV27; clone size: -; CDR3 protein: ASSLVPSSYEQY
V gene: TRBV19; clone size: -; CDR3 protein: ASSIFGTSGSADTQY
V gene: TRBV27; clone size: -; CDR3 protein: ASSKYRELNTEAF
V gene: TRBV27; clone size: -; CDR3 protein: ASRDGGNTEAF
V gene: TRBV5-4; clone size: -; CDR3 protein: ASSGSGRRRNEQF
V gene: TRBV7-7; clone size: -; CDR3 protein: ASSQWGGRNTGELF
V gene: TRBV5-4; clone size: -; CDR3 protein: ASSLSGNSYEQY
V gene: TRBV7-9; clone size: -; CDR3 protein: ASRSGTGSYEQY
V gene: TRBV30; clone size: -; CDR3 protein: AWRSSGRYNEQF
V gene: TRBV11-3; clone size: -; CDR3 protein: ASSFGYNSPLH
V gene: TRBV5-1; clone size: -; CDR3 protein: ASSLVLGREQY
V gene: TRBV19; clone size: -; CDR3 protein: ASSIQGLMNTEAF
V gene: TRBV15; clone size: -; CDR3 protein: ATSRGEVGGYT
V gene: TRBV6-4; clone size: -; CDR3 protein: ASSDSWEADTQY
V gene: TRBV6-6; clone size: -; CDR3 protein: ASSYLVMNTEAF
V gene: TRBV11-2; clone size: -; CDR3 protein: ASSLFGLYEQY
V gene: TRBV27; clone size: -; CDR3 protein: ASSNWADKETQY
V gene: TRBV12-5; clone size: once; CDR3 protein: ASGLGQGAHEQF
V gene: TRBV9; clone size: -; CDR3 protein: ASGHEETQY
V gene: TRBV7-8; clone size: -; CDR3 protein: ASSLGPGPAGELF
V gene: TRBV2; clone size: -; CDR3 protein: ARRVGTGEDTGELF
V gene: TRBV6-5; clone size: -; CDR3 protein: ASSGSGESYEQY
V gene: TRBV5-1; clone size: -; CDR3 protein: ASRFSGRLTDTQY
V gene: TRBV28; clone size: few; CDR3 protein: ASSEGQGARGYT